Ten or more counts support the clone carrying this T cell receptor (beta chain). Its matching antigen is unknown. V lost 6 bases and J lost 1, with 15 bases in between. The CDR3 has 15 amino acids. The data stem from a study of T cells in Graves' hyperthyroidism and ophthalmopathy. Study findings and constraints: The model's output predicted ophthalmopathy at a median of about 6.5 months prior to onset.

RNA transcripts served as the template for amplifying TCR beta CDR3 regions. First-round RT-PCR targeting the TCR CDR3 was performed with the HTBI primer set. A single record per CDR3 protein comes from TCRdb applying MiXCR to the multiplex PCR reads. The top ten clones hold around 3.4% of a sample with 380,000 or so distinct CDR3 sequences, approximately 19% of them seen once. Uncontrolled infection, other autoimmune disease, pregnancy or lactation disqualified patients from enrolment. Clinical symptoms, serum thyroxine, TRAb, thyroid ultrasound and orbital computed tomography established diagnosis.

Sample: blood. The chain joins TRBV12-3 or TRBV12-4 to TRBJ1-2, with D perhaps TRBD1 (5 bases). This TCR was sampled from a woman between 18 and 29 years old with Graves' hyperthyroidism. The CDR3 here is CASSPGTGNNYGYTF. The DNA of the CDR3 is TGTGCCAGCAGCCCCGGGACGGGCAATAACTATGGCTACACCTTC.